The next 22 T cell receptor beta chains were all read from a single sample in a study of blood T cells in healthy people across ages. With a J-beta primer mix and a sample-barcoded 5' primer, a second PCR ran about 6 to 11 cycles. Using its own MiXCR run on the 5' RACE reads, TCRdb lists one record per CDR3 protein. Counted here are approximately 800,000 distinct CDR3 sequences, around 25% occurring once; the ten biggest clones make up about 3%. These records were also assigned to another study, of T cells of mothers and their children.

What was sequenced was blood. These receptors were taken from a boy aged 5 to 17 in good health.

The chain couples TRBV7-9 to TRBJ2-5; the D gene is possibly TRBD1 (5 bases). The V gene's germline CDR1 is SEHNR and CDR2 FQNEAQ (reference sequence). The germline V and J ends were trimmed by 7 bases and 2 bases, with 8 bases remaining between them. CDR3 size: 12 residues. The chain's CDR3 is CASKQVQETQYF. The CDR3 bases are TGTGCCAGCAAACAGGTTCAAGAGACCCAGTACTTC. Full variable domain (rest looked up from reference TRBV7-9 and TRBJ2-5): DTGVSQNPRHKITKRGQNVTFRCDPISEHNRLYWYRQTLGQGPEFLTYFQNEAQLEKSRLLSDRFSAERPKGSFSTLEIQRTEQGDSAMYLCASKQVQETQYFGPGTRLLVL.

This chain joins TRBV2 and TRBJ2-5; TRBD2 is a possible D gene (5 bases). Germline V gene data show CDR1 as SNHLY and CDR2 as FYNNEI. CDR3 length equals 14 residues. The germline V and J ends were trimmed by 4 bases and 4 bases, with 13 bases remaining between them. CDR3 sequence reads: CASSGDSASETQYF. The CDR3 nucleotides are TGTGCCAGCAGTGGCGATAGCGCGTCAGAGACCCAGTACTTC.

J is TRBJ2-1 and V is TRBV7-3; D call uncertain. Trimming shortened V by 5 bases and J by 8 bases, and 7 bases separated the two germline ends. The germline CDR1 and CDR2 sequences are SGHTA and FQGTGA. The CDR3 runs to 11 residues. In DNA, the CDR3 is TGTGCCAGCAGCCCAAAGTATGAGCAGTTCTTC. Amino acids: CASSPKYEQFF. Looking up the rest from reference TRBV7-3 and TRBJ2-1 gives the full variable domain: GAGVSQTPSNKVTEKGKYVELRCDPISGHTALYWYRQSLGQGPEFLIYFQGTGAADDSGLPNDRFFAVRPEGSVSTLKIQRTERGDSAVYLCASSPKYEQFFGPGTRLTVL.

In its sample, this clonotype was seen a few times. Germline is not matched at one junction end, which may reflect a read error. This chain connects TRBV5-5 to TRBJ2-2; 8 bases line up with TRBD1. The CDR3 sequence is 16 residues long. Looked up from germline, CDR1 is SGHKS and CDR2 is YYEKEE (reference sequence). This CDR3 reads CAGSTRQGMGTGELFF. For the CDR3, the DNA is TGTGCCGGCAGCACCAGACAGGGGATGGGCACCGGGGAGCTGTTTTTT.

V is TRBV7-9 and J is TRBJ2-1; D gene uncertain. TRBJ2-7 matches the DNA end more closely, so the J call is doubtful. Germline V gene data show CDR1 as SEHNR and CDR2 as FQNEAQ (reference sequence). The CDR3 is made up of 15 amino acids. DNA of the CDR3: TGTGCCAGCAGCGGCCCCTATCGTGGCAGGAGCGAGCAGTACTTC. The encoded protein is CASSGPYRGRSEQYF.

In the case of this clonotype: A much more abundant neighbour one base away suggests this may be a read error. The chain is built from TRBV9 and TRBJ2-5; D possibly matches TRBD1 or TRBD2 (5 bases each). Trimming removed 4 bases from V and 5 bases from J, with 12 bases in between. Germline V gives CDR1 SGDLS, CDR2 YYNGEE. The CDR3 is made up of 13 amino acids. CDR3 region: CASSPGPAETQYF. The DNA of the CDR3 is TGTGCCAGCAGCCCGGGACCAGCGGAGACCCAGTACTTC.

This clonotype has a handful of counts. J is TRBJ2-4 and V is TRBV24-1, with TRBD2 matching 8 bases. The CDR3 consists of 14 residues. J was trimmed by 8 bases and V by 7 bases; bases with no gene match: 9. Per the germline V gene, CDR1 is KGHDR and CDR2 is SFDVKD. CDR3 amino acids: CATSRSGSQDIQYF. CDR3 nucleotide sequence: TGTGCCACCAGCCGAAGCGGGAGTCAGGACATTCAGTACTTC.

CDR3 region: CASSQGHRVGGYTF. The CDR3 DNA follows: TGTGCCAGCAGCCAAGGTCACCGGGTCGGGGGCTACACCTTC. The gene calls are TRBV3-1 and TRBJ1-2; D is unresolved. The V and J ends lost 1 base and 8 bases respectively, with 14 bases between them. CDR3 length: 14 residues. Germline lookup yields CDR1 LGHDT and CDR2 YNNKEL (reference sequence).

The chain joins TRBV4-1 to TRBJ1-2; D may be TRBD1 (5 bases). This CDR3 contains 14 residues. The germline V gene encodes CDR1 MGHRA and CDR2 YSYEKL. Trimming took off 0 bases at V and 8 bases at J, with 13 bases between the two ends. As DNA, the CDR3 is TGCGCCAGCAGCCAAGACCCCAGGGAACGGGGCTACACCTTC. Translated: CASSQDPRERGYTF.

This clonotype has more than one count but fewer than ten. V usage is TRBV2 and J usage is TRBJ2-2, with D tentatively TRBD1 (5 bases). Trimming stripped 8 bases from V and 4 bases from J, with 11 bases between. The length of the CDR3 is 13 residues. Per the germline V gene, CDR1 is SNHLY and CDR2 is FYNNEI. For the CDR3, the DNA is TGTGCCAGCGGGAAGGGGTCCACCGGGGAGCTGTTTTTT. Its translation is CASGKGSTGELFF. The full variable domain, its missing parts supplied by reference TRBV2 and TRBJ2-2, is EPEVTQTPSHQVTQMGQEVILRCVPISNHLYFYWYRQILGQKVEFLVSFYNNEISEKSEIFDDQFSVERPDGSNFTLKIRSTKLEDSAMYFCASGKGSTGELFFGEGSRLTVL.

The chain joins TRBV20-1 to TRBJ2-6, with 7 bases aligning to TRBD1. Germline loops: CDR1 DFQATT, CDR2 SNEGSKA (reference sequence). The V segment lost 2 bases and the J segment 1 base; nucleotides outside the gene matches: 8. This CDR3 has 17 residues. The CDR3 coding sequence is TGCAGTGCTAGACAGACAGGGCCAACTTCTGGGGCCAACGTCCTGACTTTC. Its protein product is CSARQTGPTSGANVLTF.

The CDR3, as DNA: TGTGCCAGCAGCTACGCCGTGGGGGTCGGCTACGAGCAGTACTTC. Protein product: CASSYAVGVGYEQYF. V usage is TRBV11-2 and J usage is TRBJ2-5; D may correspond to TRBD1 or TRBD2 (5 bases each). The J call is in doubt because the DNA end fits TRBJ2-7 better. This CDR3 is built from 15 residues. Per the germline V gene, CDR1 is SGHAT and CDR2 is FQNNGV.

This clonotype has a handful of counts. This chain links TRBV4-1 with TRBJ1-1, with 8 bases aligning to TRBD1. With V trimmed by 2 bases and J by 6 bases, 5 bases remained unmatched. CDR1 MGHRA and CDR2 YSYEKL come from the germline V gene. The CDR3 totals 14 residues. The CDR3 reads CASSQPDRVPEAFF. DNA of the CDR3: TGCGCCAGCAGCCAACCGGACAGGGTCCCTGAAGCTTTCTTT.

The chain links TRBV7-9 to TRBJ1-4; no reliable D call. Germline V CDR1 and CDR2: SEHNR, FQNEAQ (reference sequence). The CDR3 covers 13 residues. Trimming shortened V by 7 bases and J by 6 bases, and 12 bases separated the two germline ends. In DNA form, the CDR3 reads TGTGCCAGCAAGCGCCCCGGCGATGAAAAACTGTTTTTT. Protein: CASKRPGDEKLFF.

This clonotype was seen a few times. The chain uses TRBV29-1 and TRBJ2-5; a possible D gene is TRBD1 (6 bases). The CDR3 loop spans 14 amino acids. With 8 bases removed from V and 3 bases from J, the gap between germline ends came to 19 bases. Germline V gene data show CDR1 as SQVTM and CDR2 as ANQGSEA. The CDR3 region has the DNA TGCAGCATTTGGACAGTCCGGGGCAAAGAGACCCAGTACTTC. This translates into CSIWTVRGKETQYF. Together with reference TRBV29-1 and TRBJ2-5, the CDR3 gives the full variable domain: SAVISQKPSRDICQRGTSLTIQCQVDSQVTMMFWYRQQPGQSLTLIATANQGSEATYESGFVIDKFPISRPNLTFSTLTVSNMSPEDSSIYLCSIWTVRGKETQYFGPGTRLLVL.

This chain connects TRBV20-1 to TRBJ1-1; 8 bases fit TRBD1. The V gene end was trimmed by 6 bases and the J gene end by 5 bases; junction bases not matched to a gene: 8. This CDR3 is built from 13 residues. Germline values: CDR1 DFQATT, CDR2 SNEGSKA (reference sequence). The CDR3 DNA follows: TGCAGTGCCGGGACAGGTGTGGGGACTGAAGCTTTCTTT. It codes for CSAGTGVGTEAFF.

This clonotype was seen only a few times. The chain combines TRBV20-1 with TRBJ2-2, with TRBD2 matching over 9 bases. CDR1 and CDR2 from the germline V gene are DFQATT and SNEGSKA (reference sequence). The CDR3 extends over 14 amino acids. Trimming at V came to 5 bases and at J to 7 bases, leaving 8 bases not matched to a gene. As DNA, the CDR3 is TGCAGTGCTGGCGCGGGGGGGCCTGGCGGGGAGCTGTTTTTT. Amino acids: CSAGAGGPGGELFF.

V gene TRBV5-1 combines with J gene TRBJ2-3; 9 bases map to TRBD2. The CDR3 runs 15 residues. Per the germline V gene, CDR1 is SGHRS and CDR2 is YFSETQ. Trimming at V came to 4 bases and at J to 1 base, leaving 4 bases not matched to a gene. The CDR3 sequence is CASSIERGGTDTQYF. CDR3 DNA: TGCGCCAGCAGCATTGAGCGGGGGGGCACAGATACGCAGTATTTT.

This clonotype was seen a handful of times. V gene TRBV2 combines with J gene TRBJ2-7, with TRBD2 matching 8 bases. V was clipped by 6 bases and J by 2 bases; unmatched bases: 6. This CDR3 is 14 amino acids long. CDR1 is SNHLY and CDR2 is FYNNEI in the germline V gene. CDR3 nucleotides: TGTGCCAGCAGCTTACTAGCGGAGACCTACGAGCAGTACTTC. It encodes CASSLLAETYEQYF.

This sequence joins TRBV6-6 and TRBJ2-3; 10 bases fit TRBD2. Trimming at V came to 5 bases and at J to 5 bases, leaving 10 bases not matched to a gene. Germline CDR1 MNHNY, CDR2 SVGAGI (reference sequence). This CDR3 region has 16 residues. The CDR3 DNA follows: TGTGCCAGCAGTCCCCGGATAGCGGGGGGTGGAGATACGCAGTATTTT. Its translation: CASSPRIAGGGDTQYF.

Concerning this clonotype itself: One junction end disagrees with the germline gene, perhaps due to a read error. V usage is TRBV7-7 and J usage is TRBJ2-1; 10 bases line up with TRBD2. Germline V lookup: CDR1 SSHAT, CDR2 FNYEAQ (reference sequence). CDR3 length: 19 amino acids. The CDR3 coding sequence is TGTGCTAGCAGCTTATGGGTAGCGGGGGGAAGAATCTTCTACAATGAGCAGTTCTTC. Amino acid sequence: CASSLWVAGGRIFYNEQFF.

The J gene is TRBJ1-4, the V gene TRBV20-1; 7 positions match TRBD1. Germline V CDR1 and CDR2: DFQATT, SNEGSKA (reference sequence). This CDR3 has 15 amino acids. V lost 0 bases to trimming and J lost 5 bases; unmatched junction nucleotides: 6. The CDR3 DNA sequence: TGCAGTGCTAGAGATCTCCGGGACAGCAATGAAAAACTGTTTTTT. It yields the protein CSARDLRDSNEKLFF.